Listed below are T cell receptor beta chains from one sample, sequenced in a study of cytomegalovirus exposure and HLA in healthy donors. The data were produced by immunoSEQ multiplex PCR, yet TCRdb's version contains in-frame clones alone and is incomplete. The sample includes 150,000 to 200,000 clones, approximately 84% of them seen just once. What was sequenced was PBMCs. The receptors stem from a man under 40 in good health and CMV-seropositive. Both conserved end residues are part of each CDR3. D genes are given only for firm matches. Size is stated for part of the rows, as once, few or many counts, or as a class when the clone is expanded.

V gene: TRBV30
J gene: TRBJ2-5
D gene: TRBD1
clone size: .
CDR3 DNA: TGTGCCTGGAGTGTAAAGAGGACAGGGGAAGTGACCCAGTACTTC
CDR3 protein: CAWSVKRTGEVTQYF

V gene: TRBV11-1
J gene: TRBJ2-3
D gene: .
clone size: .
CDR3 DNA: TGTGCCAGCAGCTTAGAGCAGGGGAACACAGATACGCAGTATTTT
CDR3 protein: CASSLEQGNTDTQYF

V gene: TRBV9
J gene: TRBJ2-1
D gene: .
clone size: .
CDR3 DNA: TGTGCCAGCAGCGTATTGACTGGCGGTGGGAATGAGCAGTTCTTC
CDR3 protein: CASSVLTGGGNEQFF

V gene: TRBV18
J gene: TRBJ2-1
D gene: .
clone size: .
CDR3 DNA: TGTGCCAGCTCACCACCTGTGAGCGGCGATTCGGGTGAGCAGTTCTTC
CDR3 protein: CASSPPVSGDSGEQFF

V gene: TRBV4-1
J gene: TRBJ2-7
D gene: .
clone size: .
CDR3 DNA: TGCGCCAGCAGTTTCGGGCCCGGAGGATCCCCCTACGAGCAGTACTTC
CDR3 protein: CASSFGPGGSPYEQYF

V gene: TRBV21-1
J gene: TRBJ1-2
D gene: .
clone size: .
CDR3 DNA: TGTGCCAGCAGCACGGGGGGGTCAGGGGACTATGGCTACACCTTC
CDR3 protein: CASSTGGSGDYGYTF

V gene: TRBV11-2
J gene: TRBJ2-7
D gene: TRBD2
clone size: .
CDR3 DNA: TGTGCCAGCAGCTTAGGACTAGCGGGATACGAGCAGTACTTC
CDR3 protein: CASSLGLAGYEQYF

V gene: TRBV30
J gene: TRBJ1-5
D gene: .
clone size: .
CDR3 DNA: TGTGCCTGGAGTGTCGGACATACACAGCCCCAGCATTTT
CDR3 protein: CAWSVGHTQPQHF

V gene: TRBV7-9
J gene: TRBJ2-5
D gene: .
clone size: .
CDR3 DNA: TGTGCCAGCAGCCTAGGACAGTACCTCGTACGGGAGACCCAGTACTTC
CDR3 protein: CASSLGQYLVRETQYF

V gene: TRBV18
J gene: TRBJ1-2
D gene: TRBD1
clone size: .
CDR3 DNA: TGTGCCAGCTCAGTCGACCGGGACAGCGCTGCAGGCTACACCTTC
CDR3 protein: CASSVDRDSAAGYTF

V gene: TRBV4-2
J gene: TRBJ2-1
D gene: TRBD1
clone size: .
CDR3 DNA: TGTGCCAGCAGCCAAGATGGGACAGGGGACTACAATGAGCAGTTCTTC
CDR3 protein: CASSQDGTGDYNEQFF

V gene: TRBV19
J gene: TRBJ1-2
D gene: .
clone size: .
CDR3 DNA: TGTGCCAGTAGTATGGGGCAGGGAAGACGTGGCTACACCTTC
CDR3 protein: CASSMGQGRRGYTF

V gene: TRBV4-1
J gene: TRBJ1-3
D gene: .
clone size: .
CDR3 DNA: TGCGCCAGCAGTATTCCGGCGGGGGGAAACACCATATATTTT
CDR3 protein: CASSIPAGGNTIYF

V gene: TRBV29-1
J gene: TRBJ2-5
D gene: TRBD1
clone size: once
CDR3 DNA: TGCAGCGTGGACCAGGGGGACCACCTCCCAAAATACTTC
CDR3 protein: CSVDQGDHLPKYF

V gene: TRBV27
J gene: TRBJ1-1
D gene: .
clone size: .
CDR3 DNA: TGTGCCAGCAGTGCCCTTAAGGGGGAGAACACTGAAGCTTTCTTT
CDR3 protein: CASSALKGENTEAFF

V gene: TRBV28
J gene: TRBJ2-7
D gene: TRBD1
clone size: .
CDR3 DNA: TGTGCCAGCAGAGTGGGGACAGGGTTTACCTACGAGCAGTACTTC
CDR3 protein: CASRVGTGFTYEQYF

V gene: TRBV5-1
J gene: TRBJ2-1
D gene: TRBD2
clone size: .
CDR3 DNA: TGCGCCAGCAGCTTGGGGGCAGCGGGGGACTATGAGCAGTTCTTC
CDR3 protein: CASSLGAAGDYEQFF

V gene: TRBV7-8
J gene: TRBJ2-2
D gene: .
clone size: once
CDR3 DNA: TGTGCCAGCAGCCCACAAGGGGATACCGGGGAGCTGTTTTTT
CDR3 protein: CASSPQGDTGELFF

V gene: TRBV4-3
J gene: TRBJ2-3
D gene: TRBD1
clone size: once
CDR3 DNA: TGCGCCAGCAGCCAAGAGTGGGGACAGGGCACAGATACGCAGTATTTT
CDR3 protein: CASSQEWGQGTDTQYF

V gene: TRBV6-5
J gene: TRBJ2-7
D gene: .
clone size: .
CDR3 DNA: TGTGCCAGCAGTTACTCGACGGCAGGGGTGAACGAGCAGTACTTC
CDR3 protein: CASSYSTAGVNEQYF

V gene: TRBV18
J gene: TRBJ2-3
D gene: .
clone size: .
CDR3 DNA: TGTGCCAGCTCGACGGGGGTCACAGATACGCAGTATTTT
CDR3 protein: CASSTGVTDTQYF

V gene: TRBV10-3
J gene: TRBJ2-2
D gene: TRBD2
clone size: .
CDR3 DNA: TGTGCCATCAGTGGTGACGGGAGGGCCCCCGGGGAGCTGTTTTTT
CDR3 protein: CAISGDGRAPGELFF

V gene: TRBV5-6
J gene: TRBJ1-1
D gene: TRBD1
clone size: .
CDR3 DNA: TGTGCCAGCAGCCCGGACAGGGCCCGGGGCACTGAAGCTTTCTTT
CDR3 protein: CASSPDRARGTEAFF

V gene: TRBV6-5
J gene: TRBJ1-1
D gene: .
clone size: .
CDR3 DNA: TGTGCCAGCAGTTACTCGGAGGGTTTCTACACTGAAGCTTTCTTT
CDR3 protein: CASSYSEGFYTEAFF

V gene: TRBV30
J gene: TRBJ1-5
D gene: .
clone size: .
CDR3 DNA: TGTGCCCTGGATGGGGGCCGCTTGAATCAGCCCCAGCATTTT
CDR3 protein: CALDGGRLNQPQHF

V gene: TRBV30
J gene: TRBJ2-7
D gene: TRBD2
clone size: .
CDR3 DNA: TGTGCCGGGGGGACTAGCGGCTACGAGCAGTACTTC
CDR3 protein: CAGGTSGYEQYF

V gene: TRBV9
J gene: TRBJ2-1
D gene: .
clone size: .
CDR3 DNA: TGTGCCAGCAGCGTAGGTCGGAGCTACAATGAGCAGTTCTTC
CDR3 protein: CASSVGRSYNEQFF

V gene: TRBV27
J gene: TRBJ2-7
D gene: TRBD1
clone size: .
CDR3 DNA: TGTGCCAGCAGTTTATCGGGACAGGGCGGGGAGTCCTACGAGCAGTACTTC
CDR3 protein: CASSLSGQGGESYEQYF